There are a few counts of the clone carrying this T cell receptor beta chain. J was trimmed by 7 bases and V by 4 bases; bases with no gene match: 6. Germline V CDR1 and CDR2: LGHNA, YNFKEQ. This CDR3 comprises 13 residues. This specimen belongs to a study of blood T cell repertoires in COVID-19. Study details: The United States, Italy and Spain supplied acute and convalescent COVID-19 samples.

Profiled with immunoSEQ multiplex PCR; TCRdb holds only in-frame clones, not every one. The repertoire consists of about 70,000 clones, with over 70% occurring once and the leading ten covering less than 40%. This chain links TRBV4-2 with TRBJ1-2; 7 nucleotides line up with TRBD1. Sequenced sample: peripheral blood. The sequence was obtained from a woman in her 70s with acute or convalescent COVID-19. CDR3 region: CASSLRQGSGYTF. For the CDR3, the DNA is TGTGCCAGCAGCCTTCGACAGGGAAGTGGCTACACCTTC.